Given below is one T cell receptor beta chain in context. The sample belongs to a study of blood T cell repertoires in COVID-19. The wider study: COVID-19 samples from acute and convalescent phases originated in the United States, Italy and Spain.

With V trimmed by 5 bases and J by 3 bases, 3 bases remained unmatched. This CDR3 has 13 residues. CDR1 and CDR2 from the germline V gene are SNHLY and FYNNEI. Libraries were prepared by immunoSEQ multiplex PCR; TCRdb keeps only in-frame clonotypes and omits some of them. This sample yields some 150,000 clones, of which roughly 87% are seen a single time; roughly 1.2% belongs to the top ten. The sequenced sample consisted of PBMCs or T cells enriched from blood (not recorded which). This receptor was obtained from a human donor with acute COVID-19. The donor label of this sample is uncertain. V gene TRBV2 combines with J gene TRBJ1-2; 7 bases match TRBD1. The CDR3 nucleotides read TGTGCCAGCAGTACAGGGGTCGACTATGGCTACACCTTC. Protein: CASSTGVDYGYTF. Full variable domain (missing parts from reference TRBV2 and TRBJ1-2): EPEVTQTPSHQVTQMGQEVILRCVPISNHLYFYWYRQILGQKVEFLVSFYNNEISEKSEIFDDQFSVERPDGSNFTLKIRSTKLEDSAMYFCASSTGVDYGYTFGSGTRLTVV.